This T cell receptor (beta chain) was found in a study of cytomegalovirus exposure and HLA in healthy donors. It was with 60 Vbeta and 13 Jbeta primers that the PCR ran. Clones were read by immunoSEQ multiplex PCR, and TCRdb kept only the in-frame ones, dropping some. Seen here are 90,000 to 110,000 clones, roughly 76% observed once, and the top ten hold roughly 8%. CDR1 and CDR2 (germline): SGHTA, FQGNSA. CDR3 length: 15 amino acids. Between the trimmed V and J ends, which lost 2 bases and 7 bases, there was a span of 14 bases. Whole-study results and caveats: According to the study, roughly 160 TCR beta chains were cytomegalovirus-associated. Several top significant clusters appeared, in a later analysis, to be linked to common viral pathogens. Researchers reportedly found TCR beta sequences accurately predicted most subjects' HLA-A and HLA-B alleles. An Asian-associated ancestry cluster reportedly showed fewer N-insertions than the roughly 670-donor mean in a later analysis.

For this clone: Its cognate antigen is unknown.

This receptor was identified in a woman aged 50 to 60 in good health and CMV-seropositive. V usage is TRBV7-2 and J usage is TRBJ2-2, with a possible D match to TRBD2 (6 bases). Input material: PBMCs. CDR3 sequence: CASSLTLAIDGELFF. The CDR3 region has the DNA TGTGCCAGCAGCTTAACCCTAGCGATAGACGGGGAGCTGTTTTTT.